This T cell receptor (beta chain) appears in the sequencing data of a study of blood T cell repertoires in COVID-19 (dated by TCRdb to 2018 to 2021). Regarding the complete study: Collaborator samples came from the United States, Italy and Spain and covered acute and convalescent phases of COVID-19. Where available, HLA class I and class II types were taken from metadata supplied by the sample provider and were not determined by assay-based typing. Samples were obtained from the ongoing ImmuneRACE study (first 160 participants) and from over 1,000 subjects provided by 6 global collaborators. A freely available public database, intended as a resource for researchers studying the immune response to SARS-CoV-2, is where the repertoires were released. A de-identified subject ID, COVID-19 status, age in years and sex were almost always included in the sample metadata. The dataset comprised deeply sampled blood TCRbeta repertoires from subjects exposed to, actively infected with, or recovered from COVID-19. The material from the prospective study consisted of cDNA or gDNA derived from T cells, B-cell-depleted T cells, or PBMCs.

A word on this clone: Its antigen remains undetermined. No much larger clone is present one base from it, and per-base qualities are unavailable.

Participants in the prospective study were aged roughly 18 to 100 years, lived in 20 to 30 United States geographic areas, and enrolled through a virtual design. In the prospective study, cohorts were assigned on the basis of participant-reported clinical history obtained from a screening survey and a study questionnaire. Mobile phlebotomists in the prospective study collected whole blood, serum and a nasopharyngeal or oropharyngeal swab from every participant. Additional blood draws and questionnaires over a roughly two-month period could optionally be provided by prospective study participants. Prospective study blood samples were shipped either frozen or at room temperature before DNA extraction. CDR1 is given as MNHEY and CDR2 as SMNVEV, both from the germline V gene (reference sequence). The CDR3 contains 14 residues, cysteine and phenylalanine counted. Only CDR3 DNA remains: 42 bases, in frame from the first base. V was cut back by 5 bases and J by 5 bases, leaving a gap of 15 bases between them.

Study-wide findings and limitations: The quantity of clinical and demographic metadata differed by source and by participant and was supplied without curation.

The immunoSEQ Assay, a bias-controlled multiplex PCR, was used to amplify TCRbeta CDR3 regions from genomic DNA. From the authors' description of their analysis: Nucleated cell counts per sample were estimated from amplification of reference gene primers within the assay. To quantify the absolute abundance of each unique TCRbeta CDR3 rearrangement, sequence reads were collapsed and filtered. For each sample, productive Simpson clonality was calculated as the square root of Simpson's diversity index over productive rearrangements. The table was pulled from immuneACCESS by TCRdb, which kept in-frame rearrangements only. Such tables lose some clones; where checked, under half of the loss comes from unresolved V genes, and the rest has no known cause. V and J calls and clone size are as listed in that table; D and trimming were resolved from the DNA. Counted in this sample were hundreds of thousands of clones; about 85% of them appeared once. The ten largest clones represent under 2% of the sample.

This TCR was sampled from a woman younger than 35 with acute COVID-19. Recombination linked TRBV27 to TRBJ2-5; TRBD1 might be the D gene, on 5 matching bases. Sequencing was carried out using PBMCs or T cells enriched from blood (not recorded which). The DNA sequence is TGTGCCAGCAGTCTTCAGGGCCTCGAGGAGACCCAGTACTTC. It codes for CASSLQGLEETQYF.